This TCR beta chain is from a study of cytotoxic CD8 clonotypes in ibrutinib-treated CLL. CDR1 is SQVTM and CDR2 is ANQGSEA in the germline V gene. The CDR3 runs 13 residues. Trimming stripped 5 bases from V and 2 bases from J, with 12 bases between. The data were produced by immunoSEQ multiplex PCR, yet TCRdb's version contains in-frame clones alone and is incomplete. Of roughly 180,000 clones in the sample, 84% are singletons; the top ten hold about 4.9%. The chain uses TRBV29-1 and TRBJ1-2, with D perhaps matching TRBD1 (5 bases). The starting material was PBMCs, obtained after 24 months of ibrutinib treatment. The origin of this receptor is a human donor with chronic lymphocytic leukemia. Here the CDR3 reads CSVTGGPNYGYTF. The CDR3 DNA reads as TGCAGCGTTACAGGAGGTCCCAACTATGGCTACACCTTC.